The following is a TCR beta chain sequence with its context. Its specific antigen is unknown. Per-base qualities were not stored, and no clone one base away is much larger. The sample is drawn from a study of immune characterization of retroperitoneal liposarcoma (dated by TCRdb to about 2019). Library preparation was by PCR. The reads were generated on a NextSeq 500. The public reads were run again by TCRdb, first through fastp at Q25 and then through MiXCR, and only productive beta chains were kept. When rows share a CDR3 protein, they turn into one entry using the most common DNA and genes. This sample lists around 20,000 distinct CDR3 sequences; around two fifths were detected once. 6.5% to 8% of the sample rests with the top ten. This clonotype originated in a male donor with retroperitoneal liposarcoma. Specimen: blood.

The nucleotide sequence reads as follows: TGTGCTAGTGCCCCGGGACTAGCGGGAAGATACTCTAGGGAGACCCAGTACTTC. Its translation reads: CASAPGLAGRYSRETQYF. The receptor chain draws on TRBV12-5 and TRBJ2-5, with 13 junctional bases fitting TRBD2. Taken from cysteine to phenylalanine, the CDR3 has 18 residues. The retained sequence is limited to the CDR3, 54 bases, with the frame set at the first base. Based on the germline V gene, the CDR1 and CDR2 sequences are LGHNT and FRNRAP. V has 7 bases trimmed and J has 5 bases trimmed; junction bases matching no gene number 16.